This is a list of T cell receptor beta chains from one sample in a study of metastatic and nonmetastatic thyroid tumors. TCRdb re-called the PCR reads via MiXCR. Of around 34,000 clones in the sample, approximately 16% were seen once. The sequenced sample was blood. The receptors were sampled from a male donor with papillary thyroid cancer or a benign thyroid nodule (not recorded which). Some clones in this sample may be carry-over from other donors' samples. Both conserved end residues are part of each CDR3. The order of the fields is J gene, clone size, V gene, D gene, CDR3 DNA, CDR3 protein. A D gene is named only where the DNA matches it firmly. Clone size, where shown, is once, few, many, or a class for clones that have expanded.

j_gene: TRBJ2-7; abundance: few; v_gene: TRBV6-1; d_gene: NA; CDR3nt: TGTGCCAGCAAGGGGGGATCGGGGTACGAGCAGTACTTC; CDR3aa: CASKGGSGYEQYF
j_gene: TRBJ2-5; abundance: many; v_gene: TRBV20-1; d_gene: TRBD2; CDR3nt: TGCAGTGCTAGGGACGGACTAGCGCCGCAAGAGACCCAGTACTTC; CDR3aa: CSARDGLAPQETQYF
j_gene: TRBJ2-7; abundance: many; v_gene: TRBV19; d_gene: TRBD1; CDR3nt: TGTGCCAGTAGTGCCACAGGGGGCGGGGAGCAGTACTTC; CDR3aa: CASSATGGGEQYF
j_gene: TRBJ2-3; abundance: many; v_gene: TRBV6-1; d_gene: NA; CDR3nt: TGTGCCCATAGGAGGGAGAACACAGATACGCAGTATTTT; CDR3aa: CAHRRENTDTQYF
j_gene: TRBJ2-1; abundance: many; v_gene: TRBV19; d_gene: NA; CDR3nt: TGTGCCAGTAGTATGGGCCGGGGCCTCTACAATGAGCAGTTCTTC; CDR3aa: CASSMGRGLYNEQFF
j_gene: TRBJ2-3; abundance: many; v_gene: TRBV10-3; d_gene: TRBD1; CDR3nt: TGTGCCGCCTCGAAGGGGGCCGCAACAGATATGCAGTATTTT; CDR3aa: CAASKGAATDMQYF
j_gene: TRBJ2-1; abundance: many; v_gene: TRBV29-1; d_gene: NA; CDR3nt: TGCAGCGTTCGGAAGATGGGCAATGAGCAGTTCTTC; CDR3aa: CSVRKMGNEQFF
j_gene: TRBJ2-7; abundance: few; v_gene: TRBV6-1; d_gene: NA; CDR3nt: TGTGCCACCTCCCGCCCCCGGGTCTCCTACGAGCAGTACTTC; CDR3aa: CATSRPRVSYEQYF
j_gene: TRBJ2-7; abundance: NA; v_gene: TRBV6-5; d_gene: NA; CDR3nt: TGTGCCAGCAGTTATAGTCTTTACTACGAGCAGTACTTC; CDR3aa: CASSYSLYYEQYF
j_gene: TRBJ1-2; abundance: medium-sized; v_gene: TRBV6-1; d_gene: NA; CDR3nt: TGTGCCAGCAAATCCCGGCGGGGCAGCCCTCCAAGTTATGGCTACACCTTC; CDR3aa: CASKSRRGSPPSYGYTF
j_gene: TRBJ1-3; abundance: many; v_gene: TRBV19; d_gene: TRBD1; CDR3nt: TGTGCCAGTAGAACAGGGGGCTCTGGAAACACCATATATTTT; CDR3aa: CASRTGGSGNTIYF
j_gene: TRBJ2-3; abundance: NA; v_gene: TRBV4-2; d_gene: NA; CDR3nt: TGTGCCAGCAGCCTACAGACTAGTTTCACAGATACGCAGTATTTT; CDR3aa: CASSLQTSFTDTQYF
j_gene: TRBJ2-1; abundance: many; v_gene: TRBV9; d_gene: NA; CDR3nt: TGTGCCAGCAGCGTAGACGGAGCGTTTGGTTACAATGAGCAGTTCTTC; CDR3aa: CASSVDGAFGYNEQFF
j_gene: TRBJ2-7; abundance: NA; v_gene: TRBV6-2/TRBV6-3; d_gene: TRBD2; CDR3nt: TGTGCCAGCAGTTACGCAACTAGCGAAACCTTCGAGCAGTACTTC; CDR3aa: CASSYATSETFEQYF
j_gene: TRBJ2-3; abundance: many; v_gene: TRBV18; d_gene: TRBD2; CDR3nt: TGTGCCAGCTCGTCTTCCGCGGGAGGAAGAGATACGCAGTATTTT; CDR3aa: CASSSSAGGRDTQYF
j_gene: TRBJ1-6; abundance: NA; v_gene: TRBV15; d_gene: NA; CDR3nt: TGTGGCACCAGCAGAGAGCATCAACCGGAGTCACCCCTCCACTTT; CDR3aa: CGTSREHQPESPLHF
j_gene: TRBJ2-1; abundance: many; v_gene: TRBV29-1; d_gene: TRBD2; CDR3nt: TGCAGCGTCCCCTCGAGAAGGCTAGCGGGAGGGGGATACAATGAGCAGTTCTTC; CDR3aa: CSVPSRRLAGGGYNEQFF
j_gene: TRBJ2-4; abundance: many; v_gene: TRBV3-1; d_gene: NA; CDR3nt: TGTGCCAGCAGCCAACAGGGGTACCAAAACATTCAGTACTTC; CDR3aa: CASSQQGYQNIQYF
j_gene: TRBJ2-3; abundance: many; v_gene: TRBV30; d_gene: NA; CDR3nt: TGTGCCTGGAGTAGTCGGGACTCCTTTACAGATACGCAGTATTTT; CDR3aa: CAWSSRDSFTDTQYF
j_gene: TRBJ2-7; abundance: many; v_gene: TRBV9; d_gene: NA; CDR3nt: TGTGCCAGCAGTACTAGCAGCAAAACCTACGAGCAGTACTTC; CDR3aa: CASSTSSKTYEQYF
j_gene: TRBJ1-4; abundance: many; v_gene: TRBV5-4; d_gene: TRBD1; CDR3nt: TGTGCCAGCAGCTTGAAGCAGGGGGCGAAGGAAAAACTGTTTTTT; CDR3aa: CASSLKQGAKEKLFF
j_gene: TRBJ1-6; abundance: many; v_gene: TRBV30; d_gene: NA; CDR3nt: TGTGCCTGGAGTGACTACGACAGAGATAATTCACCCCTCCACTTT; CDR3aa: CAWSDYDRDNSPLHF
j_gene: TRBJ2-5; abundance: many; v_gene: TRBV7-8; d_gene: NA; CDR3nt: TGTGCCAGCAGCTTAGCGGGGTATATGACCCAGTACTTC; CDR3aa: CASSLAGYMTQYF
j_gene: TRBJ1-4; abundance: few; v_gene: TRBV5-4; d_gene: NA; CDR3nt: TGTGCCAGCAGCTTGAGGGACACTAATGAAAAACTGTTTTTT; CDR3aa: CASSLRDTNEKLFF
j_gene: TRBJ1-1; abundance: few; v_gene: TRBV2; d_gene: NA; CDR3nt: TGTGCCAGCAGTGAGAGGCAGGGTGGGTGGGGGAACACTGAAGCTTTCTTT; CDR3aa: CASSERQGGWGNTEAFF
j_gene: TRBJ2-3; abundance: NA; v_gene: TRBV2; d_gene: NA; CDR3nt: TGTGCCAGCAGGATTGGGGCATACGAGCAGTATTTT; CDR3aa: CASRIGAYEQYF
j_gene: TRBJ1-1; abundance: many; v_gene: TRBV28; d_gene: NA; CDR3nt: TGTGCCAGCAGTTCACTCACCTGGGGGGCCGGTGAAGCTTTCTTT; CDR3aa: CASSSLTWGAGEAFF
j_gene: TRBJ2-2; abundance: many; v_gene: TRBV5-6; d_gene: TRBD2; CDR3nt: TGTGCCAGCAGCCAGAGCGGGAGGGGGAACACCGGGGAGCTGTTTTTT; CDR3aa: CASSQSGRGNTGELFF
j_gene: TRBJ2-6; abundance: many; v_gene: TRBV6-2/TRBV6-3; d_gene: NA; CDR3nt: TGTGCCAGCAGTTACGGGTCAGGCAGGGCAGGCTCTGGGGCCAACGTCCTGACTTTC; CDR3aa: CASSYGSGRAGSGANVLTF
j_gene: TRBJ2-1; abundance: NA; v_gene: TRBV5-1; d_gene: TRBD2; CDR3nt: TGCGCCAGCAGCTTGCGTGTTGATGGTCTAGCGGGAGATGAGCAGTTCTTC; CDR3aa: CASSLRVDGLAGDEQFF
j_gene: TRBJ2-7; abundance: many; v_gene: TRBV28; d_gene: NA; CDR3nt: TGTGCCAGCAGTCCTCTCGGCGGACCCTACGAGCAGTACTTC; CDR3aa: CASSPLGGPYEQYF
j_gene: TRBJ2-7; abundance: many; v_gene: TRBV19; d_gene: NA; CDR3nt: TGTGCCAGTAGTATAGCAACCGATCACTACGAGCAGTACTTC; CDR3aa: CASSIATDHYEQYF
j_gene: TRBJ1-1; abundance: NA; v_gene: TRBV12-3/TRBV12-4; d_gene: TRBD1; CDR3nt: TGTGCAAGCAGAACCTCGGACAGGGTAGGCACTGAAGCTTTCTTT; CDR3aa: CASRTSDRVGTEAFF
j_gene: TRBJ1-5; abundance: many; v_gene: TRBV28; d_gene: NA; CDR3nt: TGTGCCAGCAGTTCTCCAAGGGTGGGGGTAGGAGGCAATCAGCCCCAGCATTTT; CDR3aa: CASSSPRVGVGGNQPQHF
j_gene: TRBJ2-1; abundance: many; v_gene: TRBV6-6; d_gene: TRBD2; CDR3nt: TGTGCCAGCAGTTACTCTGGACTAGCATCGCACAATGAGCAGTTCTTC; CDR3aa: CASSYSGLASHNEQFF
j_gene: TRBJ2-1; abundance: many; v_gene: TRBV20-1; d_gene: NA; CDR3nt: TGCAGTGCAGCCCCATATAACCTCTCCTACAATGAGCAGTTCTTC; CDR3aa: CSAAPYNLSYNEQFF
j_gene: TRBJ1-3; abundance: many; v_gene: TRBV5-6; d_gene: NA; CDR3nt: TGTGCCAGCAGCCCGGGATTAGGGGGTTTGAGGGGAAACACCATATATTTT; CDR3aa: CASSPGLGGLRGNTIYF
j_gene: TRBJ1-2; abundance: NA; v_gene: TRBV2; d_gene: NA; CDR3nt: TGTGCCAGCAGAGTCGGAAAGGGACTCTATGGCTACACCTTC; CDR3aa: CASRVGKGLYGYTF
j_gene: TRBJ2-1; abundance: few; v_gene: TRBV6-5; d_gene: TRBD2; CDR3nt: TGTGCCAGCAGTACGACTAGCGGGGGGGCCTCCTACAATGAGCAGTTCTTC; CDR3aa: CASSTTSGGASYNEQFF
j_gene: TRBJ2-7; abundance: medium-sized; v_gene: TRBV2; d_gene: NA; CDR3nt: TGTGCCAGCAGAGAATCCTACGAGCAGTACTTC; CDR3aa: CASRESYEQYF
j_gene: TRBJ1-2; abundance: few; v_gene: TRBV19; d_gene: NA; CDR3nt: TGCGCCAGTAGTCCCGGTTCCCCTCGATATGGCTACACCTTC; CDR3aa: CASSPGSPRYGYTF
j_gene: TRBJ2-3; abundance: many; v_gene: TRBV7-3; d_gene: NA; CDR3nt: TGTGCCAGCAGCTTAGGCCCAGTCTACACAGATACGCAGTATTTT; CDR3aa: CASSLGPVYTDTQYF
j_gene: TRBJ1-1; abundance: many; v_gene: TRBV20-1; d_gene: NA; CDR3nt: TGCAGTGCTCTACAAGAGGGGGTCGGCACTGAAGCTTTCTTT; CDR3aa: CSALQEGVGTEAFF
j_gene: TRBJ1-2; abundance: few; v_gene: TRBV28; d_gene: TRBD1; CDR3nt: TGTGCCAGCAGTCCCGGGCCCCTGGGACAGGGGGCGCACGGCTACACCTTC; CDR3aa: CASSPGPLGQGAHGYTF
j_gene: TRBJ1-6; abundance: many; v_gene: TRBV20-1; d_gene: NA; CDR3nt: TGCAGTGCTAGAGATCTGGGGGGCAGGGTTTCACCCCTCCACTTT; CDR3aa: CSARDLGGRVSPLHF
j_gene: TRBJ2-5; abundance: many; v_gene: TRBV3-1; d_gene: NA; CDR3nt: TGTGCCAGCAGCCAAAGAGCGGAGACCCAGTACTTC; CDR3aa: CASSQRAETQYF
j_gene: TRBJ2-5; abundance: many; v_gene: TRBV5-1; d_gene: NA; CDR3nt: TGCGCCAGCAGCCGTCAGGAAGCGGAAGAGACCCAGTACTTC; CDR3aa: CASSRQEAEETQYF
j_gene: TRBJ2-3; abundance: many; v_gene: TRBV9; d_gene: NA; CDR3nt: TGTGCCAGCACCCCTTCTAGTGGCGGATACACAGATACGCAGTATTTT; CDR3aa: CASTPSSGGYTDTQYF
j_gene: TRBJ2-1; abundance: many; v_gene: TRBV12-3/TRBV12-4; d_gene: TRBD1; CDR3nt: TGTGCCAGCACCAGACGGACAGGGAATGACAATGAGCAGTTCTTC; CDR3aa: CASTRRTGNDNEQFF
j_gene: TRBJ2-3; abundance: many; v_gene: TRBV27; d_gene: TRBD1; CDR3nt: TGTGCCAGCAGTCCAGGACAGGGGCGAATACCCACAGATACGCAGTATTTT; CDR3aa: CASSPGQGRIPTDTQYF
j_gene: TRBJ2-1; abundance: many; v_gene: TRBV4-1; d_gene: NA; CDR3nt: TGCGCCAGCAGCCTGGTCCTGCGAAACAATGAGCAGTTCTTC; CDR3aa: CASSLVLRNNEQFF
j_gene: TRBJ2-7; abundance: many; v_gene: TRBV20-1; d_gene: NA; CDR3nt: TGCAGTGCTAAGGGAAACTACGAGCAGTACTTC; CDR3aa: CSAKGNYEQYF
j_gene: TRBJ1-1; abundance: many; v_gene: TRBV29-1; d_gene: TRBD1; CDR3nt: TGCAGCGCTACCCGACAGGGTCTGAACACTGAAGCTTTCTTT; CDR3aa: CSATRQGLNTEAFF